One and the same sample provided the 13 T cell receptor beta chains below, sequenced in a study of neurological immune-mediated disorders. Described time point: technical triplicate 3. TCRdb reanalysed the 5' RACE reads using MiXCR and keeps one entry per CDR3 protein. Of some 48,000 distinct CDR3 sequences listed, approximately 21% are singletons. The sample consisted of PBMCs. Receptors were obtained from a man between 60 and 75 years old with HTLV-1-associated myelopathy (HAM/TSP).

This clonotype is categorized as medium-sized. This chain links TRBV5-1 with TRBJ1-1; 10 bases agree with TRBD1. This CDR3 contains 16 residues. Germline trimming cut 5 bases from V and 0 bases from J; bases unmatched to any gene: 7. Germline assignment: CDR1 SGHRS and CDR2 YFSETQ. CDR3 in amino acids: CASRRGTGDMNTEAFF. The DNA of the CDR3 is TGCGCCAGCAGGCGGGGGACAGGGGATATGAACACTGAAGCTTTCTTT.

This clonotype was found many times. The chain recombines TRBV5-1 with TRBJ2-7, with 8 bases fitting TRBD1. Germline V gene lookup returns CDR1 SGHRS and CDR2 YFSETQ. V gave up 5 bases and J gave up 0 bases; unmatched junction bases: 7. This CDR3 is built from 15 residues. CDR3 coding DNA: TGCGCCAGCAGTAGGGGACAGGTGACCTCCTACGAGCAGTACTTC. This codes for CASSRGQVTSYEQYF.

This clonotype has at least ten counts. CDR3 region: CASSLGTSGRGWGDEQFF. The CDR3 nucleotides are TGCGCCAGCAGCTTGGGAACTAGCGGGAGAGGGTGGGGCGATGAGCAGTTCTTC. V usage is TRBV5-1 and J usage is TRBJ2-1, with 11 bases lining up with TRBD2. The ends lost 0 bases at V and 8 bases at J; junction bases unmatched: 13. The germline CDR1 and CDR2 sequences are SGHRS and YFSETQ. The CDR3 is made up of 18 amino acids.

This clonotype is categorized as medium-sized (0.01 to 0.1%). DNA of the CDR3: TGCAGTGCTATTCCGGACTTTAATTCACCCCTCCACTTT. Its protein is CSAIPDFNSPLHF. The chain combines TRBV20-1 with TRBJ1-6, with D unresolved. Deletions cut 4 bases from V and 6 bases from J, with 10 bases between. Looked up from germline, CDR1 is DFQATT and CDR2 is SNEGSKA (reference sequence). The CDR3 is 13 amino acids.

This clonotype rates as medium-sized. This chain uses TRBV29-1 with TRBJ2-1, with D hard to call. Germline CDR1 SQVTM, CDR2 ANQGSEA. Between the trimmed V and J ends, which lost 4 bases and 5 bases, there was a span of 12 bases. The CDR3 loop spans 13 amino acids. The DNA of the CDR3 is TGCAGCGTTGGGGCGTCCAGGCACAATGAGCAGTTCTTC. Protein product: CSVGASRHNEQFF.

This clonotype is medium-sized within its sample. The chain uses TRBV5-6 and TRBJ2-5, with 8 positions matching TRBD1. Germline V gene lookup returns CDR1 SGHDT and CDR2 YYEEEE. The CDR3 sequence is 14 residues long. The J segment lost 3 bases and the V segment lost 4 bases, leaving 5 bases of the junction unmatched. The CDR3 loop is CASSLLTGEETQYF. The CDR3 DNA reads as TGTGCCAGCAGCCTCCTGACAGGGGAAGAGACCCAGTACTTC.

This clonotype was recorded many times. This chain links TRBV3-1 with TRBJ1-6; D gene ambiguous. There are 13 residues in the CDR3. Trimming shortened V by 1 base and J by 10 bases, and 8 bases separated the two germline ends. Germline CDR1 is LGHDT and CDR2 is YNNKEL (reference sequence). This CDR3 reads CASSQGASSPLHF. The DNA for the CDR3 is TGTGCCAGCAGCCAAGGAGCTTCCTCACCCCTCCACTTT.

This clonotype was detected ten times or more. The chain combines TRBV20-1 with TRBJ2-1, with TRBD2 identical over 11 bases. There are 17 residues in the CDR3. Germline lookup yields CDR1 DFQATT and CDR2 SNEGSKA (reference sequence). The junction had 12 bases not matched to a gene; V was cut back by 7 bases and J by 1 base. CDR3 in amino acids: CSVPLTSGTTSYNEQFF. CDR3 in DNA: TGCAGTGTCCCCCTGACTAGCGGGACCACATCCTACAATGAGCAGTTCTTC.

By share of the sample, this clonotype is medium-sized. The chain recombines TRBV5-1 with TRBJ2-1, with 7 positions matching TRBD2. CDR3 length: 13 amino acids. The V segment lost 3 bases and the J segment 9 bases; nucleotides outside the gene matches: 6. In germline, CDR1 is SGHRS, CDR2 YFSETQ. DNA for the CDR3: TGCGCCAGCAGCTCCCGCGGGGGAGGTGAGCAGTTCTTC. It codes for CASSSRGGGEQFF.

This clonotype showed up many times. This chain connects TRBV9 to TRBJ1-5; D is perhaps TRBD1 (6 bases). CDR3 length: 13 residues. V dropped 2 bases and J dropped 7 bases, with 10 bases sitting between them. CDR1 is SGDLS, CDR2 YYNGEE, per germline. CDR3 region: CASSVGQSQPQHF. DNA of the CDR3: TGTGCCAGCAGCGTTGGACAGTCGCAGCCCCAGCATTTT.

This clonotype was observed many times. The chain has TRBV5-1 and TRBJ2-1, with 11 bases fitting TRBD2. The CDR3 contains 16 residues. Trimming cost V 4 bases and J 3 bases; bases outside gene matches: 6. CDR1 is SGHRS and CDR2 is YFSETQ in the germline V gene. CDR3 loop: CASSPPTSGGYNEQFF. CDR3 sequence (DNA): TGCGCCAGCAGCCCGCCCACTAGCGGGGGCTACAATGAGCAGTTCTTC. The whole variable domain, filled in from reference TRBV5-1 and TRBJ2-1, reads KAGVTQTPRYLIKTRGQQVTLSCSPISGHRSVSWYQQTPGQGLQFLFEYFSETQRNKGNFPGRFSGRQFSNSRSEMNVSTLELGDSALYLCASSPPTSGGYNEQFFGPGTRLTVL.

The sample holds many counts of this clonotype. The CDR3 reads CASSSDRGSPLHF. CDR3 DNA sequence: TGTGCCAGCAGCTCCGACCGGGGGTCACCCCTCCACTTT. The chain employs TRBV11-3 and TRBJ1-6; D is perhaps TRBD1 (5 bases). Germline CDR1 and CDR2: SGHNT and YENEEA. Trimming left V 4 bases short and J 10 bases short, with 11 bases between. The CDR3 has 13 residues.

This chain links TRBV9 with TRBJ2-2; D is perhaps TRBD1 (5 bases). Germline values: CDR1 SGDLS, CDR2 YYNGEE. The CDR3 length is 15 residues. Trimming removed 2 bases from V and 8 bases from J, with 16 bases in between. This chain's CDR3 is CASSVEGALAGELFF. In DNA form, the CDR3 reads TGTGCCAGCAGCGTGGAAGGGGCCCTGGCGGGGGAGCTGTTTTTT. The complete variable domain, with remaining parts taken from reference TRBV9 and TRBJ2-2, reads DSGVTQTPKHLITATGQRVTLRCSPRSGDLSVYWYQQSLDQGLQFLIQYYNGEERAKGNILERFSAQQFPDLHSELNLSSLELGDSALYFCASSVEGALAGELFFGEGSRLTVL.